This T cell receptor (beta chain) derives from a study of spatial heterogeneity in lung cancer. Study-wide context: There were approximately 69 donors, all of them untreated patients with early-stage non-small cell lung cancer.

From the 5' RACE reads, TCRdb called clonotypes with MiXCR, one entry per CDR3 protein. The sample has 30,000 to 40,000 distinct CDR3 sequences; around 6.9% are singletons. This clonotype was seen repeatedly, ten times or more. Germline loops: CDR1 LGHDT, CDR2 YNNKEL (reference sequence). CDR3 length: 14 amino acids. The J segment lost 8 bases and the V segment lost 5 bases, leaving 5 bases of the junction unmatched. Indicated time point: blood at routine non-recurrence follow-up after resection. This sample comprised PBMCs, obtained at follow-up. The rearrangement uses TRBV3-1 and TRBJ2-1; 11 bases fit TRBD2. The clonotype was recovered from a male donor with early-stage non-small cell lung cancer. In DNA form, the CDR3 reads TGTGCCAGCAGCTATAGCGGGGGGGCCGATGAGCAGTTCTTC. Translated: CASSYSGGADEQFF.